The clone carrying this TCR beta chain was found a few times. Extraction of RNA preceded its reverse transcription into cDNA, which served as the sequencing template. Sequenced by immunoSEQ multiplex PCR; TCRdb stores in-frame clones only, minus some. The table has 190,000 or so clones, 58% seen once. V lost 6 bases to trimming and J lost 1 base, with 13 bases between them. The CDR3 runs 13 residues. Germline V gives CDR1 SQVTM, CDR2 ANQGSEA. The data originate from a study of CD8+ T cells in alopecia areata. The treatment was: oral pan-JAK inhibitor, 5-10 mg twice daily. Those with alopecia areata gave lesional scalp punch biopsies and peripheral blood.

Sequencing was performed on CD8+ T cells sorted from blood, taken at week 24, from a patient treated with tofacitinib. This TCR derives from a human donor with alopecia areata. The chain is built from TRBV29-1 and TRBJ2-7, with D perhaps matching TRBD1 or TRBD2 (5 bases each). DNA of the CDR3: TGCAGCGTAACCGGGACGGATTCCTACGAGCAGTACTTC. Residues: CSVTGTDSYEQYF.